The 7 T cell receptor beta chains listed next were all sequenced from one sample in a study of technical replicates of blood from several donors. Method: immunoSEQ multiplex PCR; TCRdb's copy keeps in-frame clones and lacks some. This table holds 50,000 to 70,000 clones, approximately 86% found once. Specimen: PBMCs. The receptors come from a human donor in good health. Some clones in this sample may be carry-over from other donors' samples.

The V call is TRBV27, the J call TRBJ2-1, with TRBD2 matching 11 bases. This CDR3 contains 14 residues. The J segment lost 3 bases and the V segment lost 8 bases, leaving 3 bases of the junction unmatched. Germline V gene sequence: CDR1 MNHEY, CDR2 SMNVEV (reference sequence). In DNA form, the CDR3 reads TGTGCCAGCCGACTAGCGGGGTTCTACAATGAGCAGTTCTTC. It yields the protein CASRLAGFYNEQFF.

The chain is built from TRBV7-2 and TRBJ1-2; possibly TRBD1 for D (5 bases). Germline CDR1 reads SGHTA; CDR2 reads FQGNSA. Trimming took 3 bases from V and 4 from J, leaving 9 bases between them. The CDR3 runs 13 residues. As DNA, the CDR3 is TGTGCCAGCAGCTTCTCGACAGCCTATGGCTACACCTTC. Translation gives CASSFSTAYGYTF. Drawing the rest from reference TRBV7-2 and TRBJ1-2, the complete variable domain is GAGVSQSPSNKVTEKGKDVELRCDPISGHTALYWYRQSLGQGLEFLIYFQGNSAPDKSGLPSDRFSAERTGGSVSTLTIQRTQQEDSAVYLCASSFSTAYGYTFGSGTRLTVV.

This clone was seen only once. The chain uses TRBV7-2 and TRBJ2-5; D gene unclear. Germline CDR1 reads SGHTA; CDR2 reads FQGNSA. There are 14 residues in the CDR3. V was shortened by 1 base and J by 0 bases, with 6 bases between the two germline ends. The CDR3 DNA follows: TGTGCCAGCAGCTTAGTATACTACCAAGAGACCCAGTACTTC. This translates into CASSLVYYQETQYF.

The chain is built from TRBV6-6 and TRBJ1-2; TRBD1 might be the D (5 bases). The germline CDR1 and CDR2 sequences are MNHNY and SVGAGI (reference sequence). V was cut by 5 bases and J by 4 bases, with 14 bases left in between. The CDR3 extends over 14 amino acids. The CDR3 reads CASSPRQGGYGYTF. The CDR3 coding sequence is TGTGCCAGCAGTCCAAGGCAGGGCGGCTATGGCTACACCTTC.

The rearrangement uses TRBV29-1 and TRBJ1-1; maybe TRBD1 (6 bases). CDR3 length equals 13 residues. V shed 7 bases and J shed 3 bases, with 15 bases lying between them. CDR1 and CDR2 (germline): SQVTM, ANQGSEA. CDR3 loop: CSASAAGDTEAFF. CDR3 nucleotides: TGCAGCGCGTCAGCCGCAGGGGACACTGAAGCTTTCTTT.

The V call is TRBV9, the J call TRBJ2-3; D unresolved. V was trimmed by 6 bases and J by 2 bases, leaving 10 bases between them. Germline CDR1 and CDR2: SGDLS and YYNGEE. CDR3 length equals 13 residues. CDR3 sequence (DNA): TGTGCCAGCAAAGGCGGAAACACAGATACGCAGTATTTT. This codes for CASKGGNTDTQYF.

The CDR3 DNA is TGTGCCAGCAGCTTGGGACAGGCGTACACCGGGGAGCTGTTTTTT. This gives the protein CASSLGQAYTGELFF. V usage is TRBV5-4 and J usage is TRBJ2-2, with D perhaps TRBD1 (6 bases). The CDR3 spans 15 residues. Germline values: CDR1 SGHNT, CDR2 YYREEE (reference sequence). The V gene lost 0 bases and the J gene lost 3 bases, with 9 bases spanning the gap.